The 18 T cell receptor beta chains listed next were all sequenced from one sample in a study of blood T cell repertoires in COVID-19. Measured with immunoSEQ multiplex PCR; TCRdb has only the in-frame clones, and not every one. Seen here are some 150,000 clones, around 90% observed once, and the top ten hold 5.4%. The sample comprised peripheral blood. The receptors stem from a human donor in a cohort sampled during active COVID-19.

The chain's CDR3 is CASSPELGNTIYF. The CDR3 DNA reads TGTGCCAGCAGCCCCGAACTGGGAAACACCATATATTTT. This sequence joins TRBV7-6 and TRBJ1-3; no firm D call. This CDR3 spans 13 amino acids. Trimming took off 5 bases at V and 4 bases at J, with 9 bases between the two ends. CDR1 is SGHVS, CDR2 FNYEAQ, per germline.

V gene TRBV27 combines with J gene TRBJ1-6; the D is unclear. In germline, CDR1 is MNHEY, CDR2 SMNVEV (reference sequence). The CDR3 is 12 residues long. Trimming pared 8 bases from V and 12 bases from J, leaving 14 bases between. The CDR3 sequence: CASRTAGGPLHF. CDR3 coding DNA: TGTGCCAGCCGGACGGCCGGAGGACCCCTCCACTTT.

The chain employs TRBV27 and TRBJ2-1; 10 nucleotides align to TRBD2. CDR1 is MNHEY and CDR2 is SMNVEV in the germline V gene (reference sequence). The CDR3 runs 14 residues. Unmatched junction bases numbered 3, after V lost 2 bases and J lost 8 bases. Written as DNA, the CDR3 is TGTGCCAGCAGTTTAAGCGGGGGGGCGCATGAGCAGTTCTTC. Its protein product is CASSLSGGAHEQFF.

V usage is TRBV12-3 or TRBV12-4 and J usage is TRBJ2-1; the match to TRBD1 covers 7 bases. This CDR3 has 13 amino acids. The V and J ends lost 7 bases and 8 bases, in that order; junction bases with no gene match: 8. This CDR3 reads CASTRGTPDEQFF. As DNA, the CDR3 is TGTGCCAGCACCAGGGGGACACCTGATGAGCAGTTCTTC.

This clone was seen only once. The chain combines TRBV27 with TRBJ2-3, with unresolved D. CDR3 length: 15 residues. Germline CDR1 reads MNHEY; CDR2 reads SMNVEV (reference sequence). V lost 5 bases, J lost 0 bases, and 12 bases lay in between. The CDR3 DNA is TGTGCCAGCAGTCCCTTCGGTGCTAGCACAGATACGCAGTATTTT. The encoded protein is CASSPFGASTDTQYF.

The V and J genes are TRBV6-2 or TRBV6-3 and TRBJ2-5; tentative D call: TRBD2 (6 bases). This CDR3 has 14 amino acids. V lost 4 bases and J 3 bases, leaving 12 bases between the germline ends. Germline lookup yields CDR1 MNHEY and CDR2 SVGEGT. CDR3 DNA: TGTGCCAGCAGTTCCTGGGGACTGGAAGAGACCCAGTACTTC. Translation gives CASSSWGLEETQYF.

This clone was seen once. CDR3 sequence reads: CASSTGGGESDTQYF. The CDR3 DNA sequence: TGTGCCAGCAGCACAGGGGGCGGGGAGTCAGATACGCAGTATTTT. V is TRBV5-4 and J is TRBJ2-3, with 9 positions matching TRBD1. Germline loops: CDR1 SGHNT, CDR2 YYREEE (reference sequence). The length of the CDR3 is 15 residues. V lost 4 bases to trimming and J lost 4 bases; unmatched junction nucleotides: 7.

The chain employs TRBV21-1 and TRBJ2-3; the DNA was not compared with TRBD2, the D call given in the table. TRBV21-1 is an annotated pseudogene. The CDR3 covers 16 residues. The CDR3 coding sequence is TGTGCCAGCAGCAAACGGAGGGGATTAAGCACAGATACGCAGTATTTT. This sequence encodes CASSKRRGLSTDTQYF.

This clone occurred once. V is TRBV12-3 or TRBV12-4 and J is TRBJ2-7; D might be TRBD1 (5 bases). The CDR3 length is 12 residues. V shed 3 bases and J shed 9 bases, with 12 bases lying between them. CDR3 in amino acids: CASSFGATGQYF. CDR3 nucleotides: TGTGCCAGCAGTTTTGGTGCTACAGGGCAGTACTTC.

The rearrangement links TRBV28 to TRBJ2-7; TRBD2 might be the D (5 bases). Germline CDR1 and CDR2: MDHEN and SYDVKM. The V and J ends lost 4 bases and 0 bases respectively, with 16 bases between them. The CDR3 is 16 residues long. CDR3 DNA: TGTGCCAGCAGTTATGGACTGGGGAGTAGCTCCTACGAGCAGTACTTC. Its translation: CASSYGLGSSSYEQYF.

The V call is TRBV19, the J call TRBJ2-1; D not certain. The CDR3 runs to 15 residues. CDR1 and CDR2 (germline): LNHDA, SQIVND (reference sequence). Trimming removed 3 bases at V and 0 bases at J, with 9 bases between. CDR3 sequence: CASSIPVSSYNEQFF. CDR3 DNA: TGTGCCAGTAGTATTCCGGTTAGCTCCTACAATGAGCAGTTCTTC.

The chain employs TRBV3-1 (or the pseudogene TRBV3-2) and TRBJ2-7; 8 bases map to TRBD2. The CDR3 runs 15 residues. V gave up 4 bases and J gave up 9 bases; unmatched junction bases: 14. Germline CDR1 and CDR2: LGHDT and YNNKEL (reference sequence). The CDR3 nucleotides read TGTGCCAGCAGCCCCACACTAGTCGGGGGGGGCGGGCAGTACTTC. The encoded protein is CASSPTLVGGGGQYF.

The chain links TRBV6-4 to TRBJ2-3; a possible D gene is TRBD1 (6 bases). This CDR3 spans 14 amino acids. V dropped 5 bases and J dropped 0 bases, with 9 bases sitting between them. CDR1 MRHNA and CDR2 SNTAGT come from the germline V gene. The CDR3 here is CASSPGTSTDTQYF. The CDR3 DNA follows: TGTGCCAGCAGTCCGGGGACAAGCACAGATACGCAGTATTTT.

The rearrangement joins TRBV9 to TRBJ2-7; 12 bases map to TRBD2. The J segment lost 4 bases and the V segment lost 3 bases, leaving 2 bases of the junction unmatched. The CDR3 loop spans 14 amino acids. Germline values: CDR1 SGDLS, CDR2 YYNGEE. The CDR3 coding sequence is TGTGCCAGCAGCGCCGGACTAGCGGGATACGAGCAGTACTTC. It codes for CASSAGLAGYEQYF.

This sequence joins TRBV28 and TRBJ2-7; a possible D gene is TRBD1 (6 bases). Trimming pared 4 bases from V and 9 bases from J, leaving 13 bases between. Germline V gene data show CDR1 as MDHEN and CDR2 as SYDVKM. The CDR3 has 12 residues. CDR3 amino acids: CASSSTGILQYF. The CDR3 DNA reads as TGTGCCAGCAGTTCCACAGGGATTTTGCAGTACTTC.

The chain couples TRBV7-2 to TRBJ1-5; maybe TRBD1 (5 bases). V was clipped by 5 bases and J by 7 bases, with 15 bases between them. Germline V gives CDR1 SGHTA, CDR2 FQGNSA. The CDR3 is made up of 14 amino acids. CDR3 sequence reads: CASSLQGAGQPQHF. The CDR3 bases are TGTGCCAGCAGCCTCCAGGGCGCGGGGCAGCCCCAGCATTTT.

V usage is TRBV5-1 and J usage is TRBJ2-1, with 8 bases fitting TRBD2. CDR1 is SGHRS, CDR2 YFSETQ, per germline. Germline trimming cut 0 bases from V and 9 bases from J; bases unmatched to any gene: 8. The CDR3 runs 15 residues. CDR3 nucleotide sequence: TGCGCCAGCAGCTTGGTCGAGCGGGAGAAAAGTGAGCAGTTCTTC. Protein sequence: CASSLVEREKSEQFF.

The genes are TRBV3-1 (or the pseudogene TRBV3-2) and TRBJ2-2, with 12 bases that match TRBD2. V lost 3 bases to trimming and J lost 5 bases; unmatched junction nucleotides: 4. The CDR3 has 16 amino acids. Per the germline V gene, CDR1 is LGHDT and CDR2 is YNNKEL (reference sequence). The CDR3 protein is CASSHTSGGRTGELFF. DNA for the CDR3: TGTGCCAGCAGCCATACTAGCGGGGGGAGGACCGGGGAGCTGTTTTTT.